This T cell receptor (beta chain) was recovered during a study of human T cells and chemical hapten exposure. The germline CDR1 and CDR2 sequences are MGHDK and SYGVNS. CDR3 size: 11 residues. Trimming removed 4 bases from V and 8 bases from J, with 8 bases in between. TCRdb re-analysed the RACE reads in MiXCR, keeping a single row per CDR3 protein. This table holds about 260,000 distinct CDR3 sequences, about 9% found once. Time point specified: pre-sensitization, week 0. Treatment in this sample: therapeutic diphenylcyclopropenone sensitization with weekly scalp DPC. It was unfractionated whole blood from which total RNA was extracted.

The receptor was derived from a woman in her thirties or forties with alopecia areata. Some clones in this sample may be carry-over from other donors' samples. The sequencing used whole blood, collected in connection with sensitization to the hapten diphenylcyclopropenone (DPC). V usage is TRBV25-1 and J usage is TRBJ1-1; possibly TRBD1 for D (5 bases). The CDR3 sequence: CASSAGLEAFF. Written as DNA, the CDR3 is TGTGCCAGCAGTGCAGGGTTAGAAGCTTTCTTT. The whole variable domain, remainder taken from reference TRBV25-1 and TRBJ1-1, is EADIYQTPRYLVIGTGKKITLECSQTMGHDKMYWYQQDPGMELHLIHYSYGVNSTEKGDLSSESTVSRIRTEHFPLTLESARPSHTSQYLCASSAGLEAFFGQGTRLTVV.